The 7 T cell receptor beta chains in this list originate from one sample, sequenced in a study of T cell changes during pregnancy in multiple sclerosis. Produced via immunoSEQ multiplex PCR; TCRdb's table is partial and in-frame only. The data contain about 31,000 clones, about 88% of them singletons. This specimen consisted of CD8+ T cells from peripheral blood mononuclear cells, obtained in the second trimester of pregnancy. These receptor sequences come from a female donor with multiple sclerosis, enrolled in a pregnancy study.

The chain combines TRBV28 with TRBJ2-3; D is ambiguous. Germline V gene data show CDR1 as MDHEN and CDR2 as SYDVKM. The CDR3 runs to 11 residues. Between the trimmed V and J ends, which lost 8 bases and 6 bases, there was a span of 9 bases. The DNA of the CDR3 is TGTGCCAGCGGAATACAGGATACGCAGTATTTT. Translating it yields CASGIQDTQYF.

A few counts support this clone. This rearrangement joins TRBV10-3 to TRBJ2-5, with 8 bases matching TRBD1. Germline V CDR1 and CDR2: ENHRY, SYGVKD. CDR3 length: 13 residues. The junction had 3 bases not matched to a gene; V was cut back by 6 bases and J by 3 bases. DNA for the CDR3: TGTGCCATCAGAGGACAGGGAGAAGAGACCCAGTACTTC. It codes for CAIRGQGEETQYF.

This clone was detected only a few times. This rearrangement joins TRBV4-1 to TRBJ2-1, with a tentative D call TRBD1 (5 bases). This CDR3 has 12 amino acids. V dropped 5 bases and J dropped 9 bases, with 11 bases sitting between them. Germline V gene data show CDR1 as MGHRA and CDR2 as YSYEKL. CDR3 sequence reads: CASSETVGEQFF. CDR3 in DNA: TGCGCCAGCAGCGAGACAGTCGGTGAGCAGTTCTTC.

This rearrangement joins TRBV2 to TRBJ1-1; D remains ambiguous. The CDR3 contains 14 residues. Trimming shortened V by 4 bases and J by 1 base, and 10 bases separated the two germline ends. CDR1 is SNHLY and CDR2 is FYNNEI in the germline V gene. The CDR3 sequence is CASSGQVGNTEAFF. For the CDR3, the DNA is TGTGCCAGCAGTGGTCAGGTTGGGAACACTGAAGCTTTCTTT.

J is TRBJ2-1 and V is TRBV28, with 16 bases fitting TRBD2. This CDR3 is 17 amino acids long. The ends lost 6 bases at V and 8 bases at J; junction bases unmatched: 10. Per germline, CDR1 MDHEN and CDR2 SYDVKM. CDR3 DNA: TGTGCCAGCAGAGTTGAGGGACTAGCGGGAGGGTTACATGAGCAGTTCTTC. It specifies CASRVEGLAGGLHEQFF.

The chain recombines TRBV4-3 with TRBJ2-3; D might be TRBD2 (5 bases). Germline V gene sequence: CDR1 LGHNA, CDR2 YSLEER. V was pared by 1 base and J by 3 bases, with 14 bases between. The CDR3 runs to 16 residues. CDR3 amino acids: CASSQGESGVTDTQYF. The CDR3 nucleotides read TGCGCCAGCAGCCAAGGAGAGAGCGGAGTTACAGATACGCAGTATTTT.

The chain is built from TRBV7-2 and TRBJ1-1; no clear D gene. Trimming stripped 1 base from V and 5 bases from J, with 17 bases between. The germline gives CDR1 SGHTA, CDR2 FQGNSA. The CDR3 extends over 16 amino acids. CDR3 nucleotides: TGTGCCAGCAGCTTAGGTGCTTGGTTTGACGGGACTGAAGCTTTCTTT. The encoded protein is CASSLGAWFDGTEAFF.